The 8 T cell receptor beta chains given below trace back to one sample, sequenced in a study of blood T cells in healthy people across ages. Alongside a J-beta primer mix, a sample-barcoded 5' primer served in a second PCR lasting about 6 to 12 cycles. Via MiXCR, TCRdb re-called the 5' RACE reads, giving one row per CDR3 protein. The table has approximately 1,000,000 distinct CDR3 sequences, 35% to 40% seen once. Material for sequencing was blood. The origin of the receptors is a young man in good health.

This clonotype was detected a few times. The V gene is TRBV4-3, the J gene TRBJ1-1; D is uncertain. CDR1 is LGHNA and CDR2 is YSLEER in the germline V gene. V was pared by 0 bases and J by 4 bases, with 21 bases between. This CDR3 spans 18 amino acids. This CDR3 is CASSQESRPGTGSTEAFF. CDR3 DNA sequence: TGCGCCAGCAGCCAAGAGTCCAGACCGGGAACCGGGAGCACTGAAGCTTTCTTT.

The sample holds a few counts of this clonotype. V and J are TRBV4-3 and TRBJ1-6; no reliable D call. Trimming pared 2 bases from V and 7 bases from J, leaving 9 bases between. The germline V gene encodes CDR1 LGHNA and CDR2 YSLEER. The CDR3 sequence is 14 residues long. The DNA of the CDR3 is TGCGCCAGCAGCCAACAATCGGTGAATTCACCCCTCCACTTT. It translates to CASSQQSVNSPLHF.

This clonotype was seen a handful of times. The chain joins TRBV29-1 to TRBJ2-5, with D uncertain. The CDR3 runs 11 residues. V lost 4 bases and J lost 4, with 7 bases in between. The V gene's germline CDR1 is SQVTM and CDR2 ANQGSEA. CDR3 nucleotides: TGCAGCGTTGTCGAGGTAGAGACCCAGTACTTC. It translates to CSVVEVETQYF.

This clonotype showed up many times. The rearrangement links TRBV20-1 to TRBJ1-2, with 8 bases matching TRBD1. Germline V lookup: CDR1 DFQATT, CDR2 SNEGSKA (reference sequence). The J segment lost 4 bases and the V segment lost 5 bases, leaving 6 bases of the junction unmatched. The CDR3 has 13 residues. The CDR3 spells CSAARTGSYGYTF. CDR3 bases: TGCAGTGCTGCCCGGACAGGGAGCTATGGCTACACCTTC.

The chain combines TRBV11-1 with TRBJ1-5; D is ambiguous. Deletions cut 5 bases from V and 7 bases from J, with 9 bases between. The germline V gene has CDR1 SGHAT and CDR2 FQDESV (reference sequence). This CDR3 is built from 12 residues. The CDR3 here is CASSRDNQPQHF. For the CDR3, the DNA is TGTGCCAGCAGCCGCGACAACCAGCCCCAGCATTTT.

The chain links TRBV30 to TRBJ2-5; 12 bases match TRBD1. In germline, CDR1 is GTSNPN, CDR2 SVGIG (reference sequence). V shed 5 bases, J shed 5 bases, and the junction held 12 bases outside the gene matches. The CDR3 loop spans 16 amino acids. The CDR3 coding sequence is TGTGCCTGGGCGGGGACAGGGGGCTTTTCGGGGGAGACCCAGTACTTC. It is translated as CAWAGTGGFSGETQYF.

V and J are TRBV3-1 and TRBJ1-1; D unclear. Per germline, CDR1 LGHDT and CDR2 YNNKEL (reference sequence). There are 15 residues in the CDR3. V was shortened by 2 bases and J by 3 bases, with 13 bases between the two germline ends. Here the CDR3 DNA reads TGTGCCAGCAGCCAAATACACCGGGAAGACACTGAAGCTTTCTTT. It is translated as CASSQIHREDTEAFF.

With regard to this clonotype: Sequence at one end of the junction differs from germline and may be a read error. The genes are TRBV12-3 or TRBV12-4 and TRBJ1-2; no definite D call. The length of the CDR3 is 12 residues. This CDR3 reads CVSSGFGSGYTF. The CDR3 DNA reads as TGTGTCAGCAGTGGCTTCGGGAGTGGCTACACCTTC.